These T cell receptor beta chains were read from a single sample in a study of cytomegalovirus exposure and HLA in healthy donors. Libraries were prepared by immunoSEQ multiplex PCR; TCRdb keeps only in-frame clonotypes and omits some of them. The profile shows some 170,000 clones, 70% to 75% of them singletons. The sequencing sample was made of PBMCs. All receptors derive from a male donor in good health and CMV-seronegative. CDR3s include the opening cysteine and the closing phenylalanine or tryptophan. A D gene is named only where the DNA matches it firmly. Some rows mark clone size as missing; the rest say once, few, many or name a class of expanded clone.

CDR3: CASSFQGYYNEQFF; DNA: TGTGCCAGCAGCTTCCAGGGTTATTACAATGAGCAGTTCTTC; V: TRBV7-9; size: few; D: NA; length: 14; J: TRBJ2-1
CDR3: CASRTTNYGYTF; DNA: TGTGCCAGCAGGACAACGAACTATGGCTACACCTTC; V: TRBV6-5; size: NA; D: NA; length: 12; J: TRBJ1-2
CDR3: CASRPRWGGTGDDYGYTF; DNA: TGTGCCAGCAGACCTCGATGGGGTGGGACAGGCGATGACTATGGCTACACCTTC; V: TRBV27; size: NA; D: TRBD1; length: 18; J: TRBJ1-2
CDR3: CATDRPGISGTGELFF; DNA: TGTGCCACCGATCGCCCTGGAATATCGGGAACCGGGGAGCTGTTTTTT; V: TRBV28; size: NA; D: NA; length: 16; J: TRBJ2-2
CDR3: CASSPVGGLGQPQHF; DNA: TGTGCCAGCAGCCCCGTAGGAGGATTGGGTCAGCCCCAGCATTTT; V: TRBV6-4; size: once; D: NA; length: 15; J: TRBJ1-5
CDR3: CASSLLAGASSYEQYF; DNA: TGTGCCAGCAGCTTACTAGCGGGCGCCAGCTCCTACGAGCAGTACTTC; V: TRBV7-9; size: NA; D: TRBD2; length: 16; J: TRBJ2-7
CDR3: CASARTVNEQFF; DNA: TGTGCCAGCGCCAGGACAGTCAATGAGCAGTTCTTC; V: TRBV6-5; size: NA; D: NA; length: 12; J: TRBJ2-1
CDR3: CASSQGWRGDTDTQYF; DNA: TGCGCCAGCAGCCAGGGCTGGCGGGGGGACACAGATACGCAGTATTTT; V: TRBV4-1; size: few; D: TRBD2; length: 16; J: TRBJ2-3
CDR3: CASSIPGQGDHTGELFF; DNA: TGTGCCAGCAGCATTCCGGGACAGGGTGATCACACCGGGGAGCTGTTTTTT; V: TRBV5-4; size: NA; D: TRBD1; length: 17; J: TRBJ2-2
CDR3: CASSWGQGVNEKLFF; DNA: TGTGCCAGCAGCTGGGGACAGGGCGTTAATGAAAAACTGTTTTTT; V: TRBV11-2; size: NA; D: TRBD1; length: 15; J: TRBJ1-4
CDR3: CASSLAPGGNYNEQFF; DNA: TGTGCCAGCAGCTTAGCGCCGGGGGGGAACTACAATGAGCAGTTCTTC; V: TRBV7-6; size: NA; D: TRBD2; length: 16; J: TRBJ2-1
CDR3: CASSSDGTSGYNEQFF; DNA: TGTGCCAGCAGCTCGGACGGGACTAGCGGCTACAATGAGCAGTTCTTC; V: TRBV5-6; size: NA; D: TRBD2; length: 16; J: TRBJ2-1
CDR3: CASETDYSNQPQHF; DNA: TGTGCCAGCGAAACAGATTATAGCAATCAGCCCCAGCATTTT; V: TRBV6-5; size: NA; D: NA; length: 14; J: TRBJ1-5
CDR3: CAWSVRTTANTEAFF; DNA: TGTGCCTGGAGTGTACGGACGACAGCGAACACTGAAGCTTTCTTT; V: TRBV30; size: NA; D: NA; length: 15; J: TRBJ1-1
CDR3: CASSVDLLANTGELFF; DNA: TGTGCCAGCAGCGTAGATCTACTAGCTAACACCGGGGAGCTGTTTTTT; V: TRBV9; size: NA; D: NA; length: 16; J: TRBJ2-2
CDR3: CASSLLRNSGSTDTQYF; DNA: TGTGCCAGCAGCTTACTTAGAAATAGCGGGTCTACAGATACGCAGTATTTT; V: TRBV7-3; size: NA; D: TRBD2; length: 17; J: TRBJ2-3
CDR3: CASSRESGGLTGELFF; DNA: TGCGCCAGCAGCCGGGAATCGGGGGGGCTCACCGGGGAGCTGTTTTTT; V: TRBV4-1; size: NA; D: TRBD2; length: 16; J: TRBJ2-2
CDR3: CASSSPPGGLNTEAFF; DNA: TGTGCCAGCAGCTCCCCCCCGGGGGGCTTGAACACTGAAGCTTTCTTT; V: TRBV9; size: NA; D: NA; length: 16; J: TRBJ1-1
CDR3: CAISYYSGSADTQYF; DNA: TGTGCCATCAGCTATTATAGCGGGAGCGCAGATACGCAGTATTTT; V: TRBV10-3; size: once; D: TRBD2; length: 15; J: TRBJ2-3
CDR3: CASSTTRQGHIRHEQFF; DNA: TGTGCCAGCAGCACGACTAGACAGGGGCATATTCGGCATGAGCAGTTCTTC; V: TRBV28; size: NA; D: TRBD1; length: 17; J: TRBJ2-1
CDR3: CASSSYFYEQYF; DNA: TGTGCCAGCAGTTCTTATTTCTACGAGCAGTACTTC; V: TRBV28; size: NA; D: NA; length: 12; J: TRBJ2-7
CDR3: CASSRDRGTGENEKLFF; DNA: TGCGCCAGCAGCCGAGACAGAGGGACAGGGGAGAACGAAAAACTGTTTTTT; V: TRBV4-1; size: NA; D: TRBD1; length: 17; J: TRBJ1-4
CDR3: CASSFRGLGNQPQHF; DNA: TGTGCCAGCAGTTTCAGGGGTTTGGGCAATCAGCCCCAGCATTTT; V: TRBV28; size: NA; D: NA; length: 15; J: TRBJ1-5
CDR3: CASSYLAPQNEQFF; DNA: TGTGCCAGCAGTTATCTAGCCCCTCAGAATGAGCAGTTCTTC; V: TRBV6-6; size: NA; D: NA; length: 14; J: TRBJ2-1
CDR3: CASSQEPGDYNEQFF; DNA: TGCGCCAGCAGCCAAGAACCCGGGGACTACAATGAGCAGTTCTTC; V: TRBV4-3; size: NA; D: NA; length: 15; J: TRBJ2-1
CDR3: CASSLGQARREQFF; DNA: TGTGCCAGCAGTTTAGGTCAGGCCCGCCGGGAGCAGTTCTTC; V: TRBV27; size: once; D: NA; length: 14; J: TRBJ2-1
CDR3: CASSPLGAGGDEQYF; DNA: TGTGCCAGCAGCCCCCTGGGGGCGGGAGGCGACGAGCAGTACTTC; V: TRBV14; size: NA; D: TRBD2; length: 15; J: TRBJ2-7
CDR3: CASKEGTESGNTIYF; DNA: TGTGCCAGTAAGGAGGGCACGGAGTCTGGAAACACCATATATTTT; V: TRBV19; size: NA; D: NA; length: 15; J: TRBJ1-3
CDR3: CSVTSSGEQFF; DNA: TGCAGCGTCACCTCTAGCGGAGAGCAGTTCTTC; V: TRBV29-1; size: NA; D: TRBD2; length: 11; J: TRBJ2-1
CDR3: CASSQDGRGWETQYF; DNA: TGCGCCAGCAGCCAAGATGGCAGGGGCTGGGAGACCCAGTACTTC; V: TRBV4-1; size: NA; D: NA; length: 15; J: TRBJ2-5
CDR3: CASSWNEGLAAADTQYF; DNA: TGTGCCAGCAGCTGGAACGAAGGACTAGCGGCTGCAGATACGCAGTATTTT; V: TRBV9; size: once; D: TRBD2; length: 17; J: TRBJ2-3
CDR3: CASSLAQAGGNTIYF; DNA: TGTGCCAGCAGCTTAGCGCAGGCGGGTGGAAACACCATATATTTT; V: TRBV7-9; size: NA; D: NA; length: 15; J: TRBJ1-3